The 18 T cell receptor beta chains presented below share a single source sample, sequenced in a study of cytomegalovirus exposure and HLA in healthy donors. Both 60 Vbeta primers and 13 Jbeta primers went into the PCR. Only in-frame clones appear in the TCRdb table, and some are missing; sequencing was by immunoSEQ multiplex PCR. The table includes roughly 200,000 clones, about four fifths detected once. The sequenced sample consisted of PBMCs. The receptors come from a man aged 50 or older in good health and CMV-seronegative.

The CDR3 spells CASTIYGGTEAFF. CDR3 nucleotide sequence: TGTGCCAGCACCATTTACGGGGGGACTGAAGCTTTCTTT. This chain links TRBV7-9 with TRBJ1-1, with a tentative D call TRBD1 (5 bases). This CDR3 is built from 13 residues. The V gene's germline CDR1 is SEHNR and CDR2 FQNEAQ (reference sequence). Trimming stripped 7 bases from V and 5 bases from J, with 14 bases between.

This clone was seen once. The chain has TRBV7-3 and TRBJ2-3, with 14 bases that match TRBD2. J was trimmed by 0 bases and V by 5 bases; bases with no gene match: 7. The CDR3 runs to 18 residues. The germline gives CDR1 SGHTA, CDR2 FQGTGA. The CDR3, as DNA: TGTGCCAGCAGCCCCTCCGGGACTAGCGGGGGAAGCACAGATACGCAGTATTTT. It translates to CASSPSGTSGGSTDTQYF.

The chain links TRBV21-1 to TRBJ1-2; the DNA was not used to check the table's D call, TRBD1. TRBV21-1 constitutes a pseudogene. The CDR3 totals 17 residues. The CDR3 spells CASSAALSGTENYGYTF. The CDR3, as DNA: TGTGCCAGCAGCGCGGCCCTTTCCGGGACAGAGAACTATGGCTACACCTTC.

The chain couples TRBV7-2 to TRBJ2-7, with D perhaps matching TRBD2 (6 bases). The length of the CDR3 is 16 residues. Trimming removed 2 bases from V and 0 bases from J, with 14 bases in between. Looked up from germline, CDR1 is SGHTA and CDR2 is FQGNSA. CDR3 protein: CASSLSSGVSSYEQYF. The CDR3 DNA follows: TGTGCCAGCAGCTTATCTTCGGGGGTGAGCTCCTACGAGCAGTACTTC.

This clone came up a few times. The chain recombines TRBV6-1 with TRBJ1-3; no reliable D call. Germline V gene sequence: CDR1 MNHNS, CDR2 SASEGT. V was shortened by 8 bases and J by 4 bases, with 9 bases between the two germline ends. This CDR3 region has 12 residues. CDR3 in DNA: TGTGCCAGCGGCTCATTCGGAAACACCATATATTTT. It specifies CASGSFGNTIYF.

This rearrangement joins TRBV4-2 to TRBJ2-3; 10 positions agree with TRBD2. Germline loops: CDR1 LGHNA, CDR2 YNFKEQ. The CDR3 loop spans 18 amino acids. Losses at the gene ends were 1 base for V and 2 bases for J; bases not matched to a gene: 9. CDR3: CASSQGSVAGGNTDTQYF. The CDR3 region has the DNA TGTGCCAGCAGCCAAGGGTCGGTAGCGGGGGGTAACACAGATACGCAGTATTTT.

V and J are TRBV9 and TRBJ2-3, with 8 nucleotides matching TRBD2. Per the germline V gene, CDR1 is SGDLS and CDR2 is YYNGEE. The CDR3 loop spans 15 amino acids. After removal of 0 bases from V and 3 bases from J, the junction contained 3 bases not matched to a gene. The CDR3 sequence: CASSVAGGRTDTQYF. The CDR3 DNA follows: TGTGCCAGCAGCGTAGCGGGGGGGAGGACAGATACGCAGTATTTT.

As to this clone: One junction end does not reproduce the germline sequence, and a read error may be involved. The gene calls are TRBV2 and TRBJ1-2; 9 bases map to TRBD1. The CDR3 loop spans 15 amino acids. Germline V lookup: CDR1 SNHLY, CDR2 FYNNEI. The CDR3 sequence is CASREGTGNYYGCTF. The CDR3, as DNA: TGTGCCAGCAGGGAAGGGACAGGGAACTACTATGGCTGCACCTTC. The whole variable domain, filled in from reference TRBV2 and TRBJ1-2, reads EPEVTQTPSHQVTQMGQEVILRCVPISNHLYFYWYRQILGQKVEFLVSFYNNEISEKSEIFDDQFSVERPDGSNFTLKIRSTKLEDSAMYFCASREGTGNYYGCTFGSGTRLTVV.

The CDR3 sequence is CASNIPGGTETQYF. CDR3 nucleotides: TGTGCCAGCAACATCCCAGGGGGCACAGAGACCCAGTACTTC. The chain combines TRBV6-6 with TRBJ2-5; 8 positions agree with TRBD1. This CDR3 contains 14 residues. Unmatched junction bases numbered 8, after V lost 7 bases and J lost 4 bases. CDR1 and CDR2 (germline): MNHNY, SVGAGI (reference sequence).

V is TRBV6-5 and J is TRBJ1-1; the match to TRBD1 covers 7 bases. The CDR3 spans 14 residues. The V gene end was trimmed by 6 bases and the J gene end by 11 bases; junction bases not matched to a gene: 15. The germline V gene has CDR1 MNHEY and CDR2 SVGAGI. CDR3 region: CASRPAGTAKRAFF. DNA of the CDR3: TGTGCCAGCAGACCTGCCGGGACAGCGAAGAGGGCTTTCTTT.

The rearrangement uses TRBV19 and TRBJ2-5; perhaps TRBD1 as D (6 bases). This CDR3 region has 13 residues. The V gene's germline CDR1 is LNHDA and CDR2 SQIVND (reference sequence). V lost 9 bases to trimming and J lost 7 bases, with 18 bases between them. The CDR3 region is CASGQNNHGTQYF. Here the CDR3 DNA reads TGTGCCAGCGGACAGAACAATCATGGGACCCAGTACTTC.

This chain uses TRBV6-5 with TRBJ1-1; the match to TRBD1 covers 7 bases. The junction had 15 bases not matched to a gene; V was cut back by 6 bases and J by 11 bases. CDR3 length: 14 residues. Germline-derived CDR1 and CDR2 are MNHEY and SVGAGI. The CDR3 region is CASRTPLKGAMAFF. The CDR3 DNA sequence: TGTGCCAGCAGAACCCCCTTGAAGGGGGCAATGGCTTTCTTT.

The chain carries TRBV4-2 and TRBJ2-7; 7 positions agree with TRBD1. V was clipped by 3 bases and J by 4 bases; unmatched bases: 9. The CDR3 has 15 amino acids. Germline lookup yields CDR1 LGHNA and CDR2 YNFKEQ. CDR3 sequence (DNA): TGTGCCAGCAGCCAGGGGATCACAGGGGTTTACGAGCAGTACTTC. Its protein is CASSQGITGVYEQYF.

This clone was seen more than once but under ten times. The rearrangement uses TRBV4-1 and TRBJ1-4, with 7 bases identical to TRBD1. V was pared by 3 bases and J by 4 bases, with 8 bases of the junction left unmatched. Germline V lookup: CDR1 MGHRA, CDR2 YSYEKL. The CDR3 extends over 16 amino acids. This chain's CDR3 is CASSHLRDSFNEKLFF. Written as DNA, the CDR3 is TGCGCCAGCAGCCACTTACGGGACAGCTTTAATGAAAAACTGTTTTTT.

This CDR3 is CASSELGGGAETQYF. CDR3 coding DNA: TGTGCCAGCAGTGAACTTGGCGGTGGGGCGGAGACCCAGTACTTC. The rearrangement links TRBV2 to TRBJ2-5; D may be TRBD1 (5 bases). Trimming removed 2 bases at V and 5 bases at J, with 15 bases between. The length of the CDR3 is 15 residues. The V gene's germline CDR1 is SNHLY and CDR2 FYNNEI.

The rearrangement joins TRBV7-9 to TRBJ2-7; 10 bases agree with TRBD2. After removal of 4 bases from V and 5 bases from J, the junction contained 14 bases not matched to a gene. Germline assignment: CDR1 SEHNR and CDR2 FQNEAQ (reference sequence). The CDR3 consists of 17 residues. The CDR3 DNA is TGTGCCAGCAGCTCTGCAAGCTTACTAGCGGGACCGCACGAGCAGTACTTC. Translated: CASSSASLLAGPHEQYF. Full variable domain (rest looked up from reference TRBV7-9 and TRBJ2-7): DTGVSQNPRHKITKRGQNVTFRCDPISEHNRLYWYRQTLGQGPEFLTYFQNEAQLEKSRLLSDRFSAERPKGSFSTLEIQRTEQGDSAMYLCASSSASLLAGPHEQYFGPGTRLTVT.

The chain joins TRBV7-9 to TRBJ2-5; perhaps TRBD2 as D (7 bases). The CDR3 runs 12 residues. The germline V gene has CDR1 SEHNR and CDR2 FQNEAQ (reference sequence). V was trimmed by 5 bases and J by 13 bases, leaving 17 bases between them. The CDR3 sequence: CASSAAGDTGYF. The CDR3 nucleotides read TGTGCCAGCAGCGCGGCGGGGGACACCGGGTACTTC. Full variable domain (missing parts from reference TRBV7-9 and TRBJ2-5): DTGVSQNPRHKITKRGQNVTFRCDPISEHNRLYWYRQTLGQGPEFLTYFQNEAQLEKSRLLSDRFSAERPKGSFSTLEIQRTEQGDSAMYLCASSAAGDTGYFGPGTRLLVL.

CDR3 DNA: TGTGCCAGTAGTTCTTGGACAGGGGAGCACATGAACACTGAAGCTTTCTTT. Translated: CASSSWTGEHMNTEAFF. V gene TRBV19 combines with J gene TRBJ1-1, with TRBD1 identical over 9 bases. V was pared by 5 bases and J by 0 bases, with 10 bases of the junction left unmatched. The CDR3 consists of 17 residues. Germline CDR1 is LNHDA and CDR2 is SQIVND (reference sequence). Using reference TRBV19 and TRBJ1-1 for the parts outside the CDR3, the full variable domain is DGGITQSPKYLFRKEGQNVTLSCEQNLNHDAMYWYRQDPGQGLRLIYYSQIVNDFQKGDIAEGYSVSREKKESFPLTVTSAQKNPTAFYLCASSSWTGEHMNTEAFFGQGTRLTVV.